The clone carrying this TCR beta chain occurred many times. Preparation of the TCRbeta library used unique molecular identifiers. TCRdb itself ran the PCR reads through MiXCR, one entry per CDR3 protein. This sample has about 110,000 distinct CDR3 sequences, with 10% found just once. The sample is drawn from a study of T-cell reconstitution after alpha-beta-depleted transplantation in children. Germline trimming cut 1 base from V and 2 bases from J; bases unmatched to any gene: 4. Germline CDR1 reads SEHNR; CDR2 reads FQNEAQ (reference sequence). This CDR3 is 17 amino acids long. Source: PBMCs from the stem cell graft donor, taken from the stem cell graft. The rearrangement links TRBV7-9 to TRBJ1-4; TRBD1 matches 10 bases. The clonotype comes from a human donor who donated a stem cell graft to a child with acute lymphoblastic leukemia. Here the CDR3 DNA reads TGTGCCAGCAGCTTAGTCGCGGGACAGGGGACTAATGAAAAACTGTTTTTT. Encoded protein: CASSLVAGQGTNEKLFF.